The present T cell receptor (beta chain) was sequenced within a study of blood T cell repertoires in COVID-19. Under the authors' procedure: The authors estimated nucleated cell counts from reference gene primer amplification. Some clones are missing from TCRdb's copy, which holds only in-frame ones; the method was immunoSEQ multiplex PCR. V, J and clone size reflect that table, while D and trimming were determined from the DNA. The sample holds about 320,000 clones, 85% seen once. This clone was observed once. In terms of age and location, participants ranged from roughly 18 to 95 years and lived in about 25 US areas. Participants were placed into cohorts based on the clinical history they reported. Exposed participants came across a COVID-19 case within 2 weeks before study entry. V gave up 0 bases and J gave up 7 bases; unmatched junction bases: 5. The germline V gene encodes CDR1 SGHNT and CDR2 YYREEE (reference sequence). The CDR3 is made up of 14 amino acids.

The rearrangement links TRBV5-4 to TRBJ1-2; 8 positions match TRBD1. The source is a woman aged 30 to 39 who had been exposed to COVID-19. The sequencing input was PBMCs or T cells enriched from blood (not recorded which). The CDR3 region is CASSLAQGASGYTF. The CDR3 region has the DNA TGTGCCAGCAGCTTGGCCCAGGGGGCGAGTGGCTACACCTTC.